This entry describes one T cell receptor beta chain. The sample originates from a study of blood T cell repertoires in COVID-19. The method was immunoSEQ multiplex PCR; TCRdb's version includes in-frame clones alone and lacks a portion of them. This table holds under 140,000 clones, about 88% found once. The receptor's source is a woman aged 50 to 60 with acute or convalescent COVID-19. Material for sequencing was peripheral blood.

Here the CDR3 DNA reads TGCGCCAGCAGCCCCTGGCCCAGACGGGGAGCCTACGAGCAGTACTTC. It translates to CASSPWPRRGAYEQYF. The V call is TRBV5-1, the J call TRBJ2-7; perhaps TRBD2 as D (5 bases). The CDR3 covers 16 residues. Trimming took 4 bases from V and 2 from J, leaving 19 bases between them. CDR1 is SGHRS, CDR2 YFSETQ, per germline. The entire variable domain, with the rest obtained from reference TRBV5-1 and TRBJ2-7, is as follows: KAGVTQTPRYLIKTRGQQVTLSCSPISGHRSVSWYQQTPGQGLQFLFEYFSETQRNKGNFPGRFSGRQFSNSRSEMNVSTLELGDSALYLCASSPWPRRGAYEQYFGPGTRLTVT.